This T cell receptor beta chain was recorded in a study of cytomegalovirus exposure and HLA in healthy donors. Study-wide results and caveats: The study found most TCR sequences rare, yet found some public TCRs in many donors.

Trimming cost V 2 bases and J 1 base; bases outside gene matches: 7. The V gene's germline CDR1 is LGHNA and CDR2 YSLEER. This CDR3 is 16 amino acids long. The PCR employed 60 Vbeta primers together with 13 Jbeta primers. Sequenced by immunoSEQ multiplex PCR; TCRdb stores in-frame clones only, minus some. This sample has under 150,000 clones, with 60% to 85% found just once. Worth noting for this clone: Its antigen is currently unknown.

Sample: PBMCs. This clonotype originated in a man in his forties in good health and CMV-seropositive. The chain joins TRBV4-3 to TRBJ2-7; TRBD2 matches 8 bases. DNA for the CDR3: TGCGCCAGCAGCCAACAAATCACTAGCGGATCCTACGAGCAGTACTTC. This translates into CASSQQITSGSYEQYF.